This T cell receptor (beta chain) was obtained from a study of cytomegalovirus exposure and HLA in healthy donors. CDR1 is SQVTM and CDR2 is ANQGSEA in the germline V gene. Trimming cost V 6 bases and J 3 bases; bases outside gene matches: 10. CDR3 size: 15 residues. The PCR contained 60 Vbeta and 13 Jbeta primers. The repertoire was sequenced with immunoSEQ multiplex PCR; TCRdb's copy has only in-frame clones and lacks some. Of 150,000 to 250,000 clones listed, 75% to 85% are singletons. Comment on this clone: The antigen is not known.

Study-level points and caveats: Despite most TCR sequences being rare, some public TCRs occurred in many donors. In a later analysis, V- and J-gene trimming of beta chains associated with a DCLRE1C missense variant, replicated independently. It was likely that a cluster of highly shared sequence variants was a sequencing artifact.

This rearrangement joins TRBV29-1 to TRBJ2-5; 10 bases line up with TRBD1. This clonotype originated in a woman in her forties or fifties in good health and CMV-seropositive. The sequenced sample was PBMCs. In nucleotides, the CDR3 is TGCAGCGTGGAGCGATGGACAGGGGGAAAAGAGACCCAGTACTTC. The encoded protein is CSVERWTGGKETQYF.